Presented here are 30 T cell receptor beta chains from one specimen sequenced in a study of CD8+CD57+ T cells in acquired aplastic anemia (dated by TCRdb to 2017 to 2018). The instrument given in TCRdb is Illumina HiSeq 2000. TCR beta VDJ combination and CDR3 sequence profiling used genomic DNA as the template. TCRdb reworked the public reads: Q25 trimming with fastp, MiXCR clone assembly, productive beta chains retained. Every entry covers one CDR3 protein and lists the most common genes and DNA from its rows. Present in this sample are 80,000 or so distinct CDR3 sequences, approximately 46% of which were seen just once. The biggest ten clones account for around 63% of the sample. The sample comprised sorted CD4+, CD8+, or CD8+CD57+ T cells (not recorded which) from PBMCs. The receptors shown here come from a human donor in good health, serving as a control.

This clonotype has ten or more counts. The V and J genes are TRBV24-1 and TRBJ2-1; 10 nucleotides agree with TRBD2. Unmatched junction bases numbered 12, after V lost 8 bases and J lost 0 bases. CDR1 KGHDR and CDR2 SFDVKD come from the germline V gene. The CDR3 runs to 18 residues. The CDR3 nucleotides are TGTGCCACCATAGGACTAGCGGAACCGGATTTCTCCTACAATGAGCAGTTCTTC. This translates into CATIGLAEPDFSYNEQFF.

The chain couples TRBV14 to TRBJ2-1, with TRBD1 matching over 8 bases. Trimming at V came to 4 bases and at J to 2 bases, leaving 7 bases not matched to a gene. The CDR3 has 16 residues. The germline V gene encodes CDR1 SGHDN and CDR2 FVKESK. The CDR3 coding sequence is TGTGCCAGCAGCCCAAAACAGGGGGTCACCTACAATGAGCAGTTCTTC. Encoded protein: CASSPKQGVTYNEQFF.

Details on this clonotype: Possible read error: a much larger clone is one base away. Here the CDR3 reads CASGEAGVDNEQFF. DNA of the CDR3: TGTGCCAGCGGTGAAGCGGGGGTGGACAATGAGCAGTTCTTC. The chain is built from TRBV2 and TRBJ2-1; 8 nucleotides align to TRBD2. This CDR3 comprises 14 residues. Per the germline V gene, CDR1 is SNHLY and CDR2 is FYNNEI.

This chain links TRBV5-1 with TRBJ1-1, with 8 bases matching TRBD1. Trimming at V came to 4 bases and at J to 1 base, leaving 6 bases not matched to a gene. Germline CDR1 is SGHRS and CDR2 is YFSETQ. The CDR3 extends over 15 amino acids. The CDR3 reads CASSAGGAGNTEAFF. The CDR3 DNA reads TGCGCCAGCAGCGCAGGGGGCGCGGGGAACACTGAAGCTTTCTTT.

V usage is TRBV27 and J usage is TRBJ1-5; 7 nucleotides line up with TRBD1. The CDR3 has 12 residues. Germline V gives CDR1 MNHEY, CDR2 SMNVEV (reference sequence). Unmatched junction bases numbered 1, after V lost 7 bases and J lost 4 bases. CDR3 sequence reads: CASKTGNQPQHF. The DNA for the CDR3 is TGTGCCAGCAAGACAGGGAATCAGCCCCAGCATTTT.

This clonotype was counted only a few times. The chain combines TRBV5-1 with TRBJ2-7; no clear D. This CDR3 has 16 residues. CDR1 SGHRS and CDR2 YFSETQ come from the germline V gene. Trimming stripped 4 bases from V and 0 bases from J, with 17 bases between. This CDR3 reads CASSLGGTLHSYEQYF. The CDR3 coding sequence is TGCGCCAGCAGCCTGGGTGGTACCCTCCACTCCTACGAGCAGTACTTC.

As to this clonotype: This may be a read error, as it is one base from a much larger clone. The chain employs TRBV19 and TRBJ2-1; the match to TRBD1 covers 9 bases. Germline CDR1 reads LNHDA; CDR2 reads SQIVND (reference sequence). This CDR3 is 16 amino acids long. This chain's CDR3 is CASSIIIQGAHNEQLF. As DNA, the CDR3 is TGTGCCAGTAGTATAATCATACAGGGGGCCCACAATGAGCAGCTCTTC.

The CDR3 protein is CASSQIIREGNEQFF. The CDR3 DNA reads as TGCGCCAGCAGCCAAATTATCCGAGAGGGGAATGAGCAGTTCTTC. The chain joins TRBV4-1 to TRBJ2-1; D possibly matches TRBD1 or TRBD2 (5 bases each). V was pared by 2 bases and J by 7 bases, with 15 bases between. Per the germline V gene, CDR1 is MGHRA and CDR2 is YSYEKL. There are 15 residues in the CDR3.

This clonotype was picked up one time. A read error may explain this, as a much larger clone is one base away. This CDR3 is missing its conserved last phenylalanine or tryptophan, likely due to a read error. The chain links TRBV11-2 to TRBJ1-2, with D possibly being TRBD1 (6 bases). CDR1 SGHAT and CDR2 FQNNGV come from the germline V gene. V lost 1 base to trimming and J lost 4 bases, with 13 bases between them. The CDR3 is made up of 15 amino acids. The CDR3 DNA sequence: TGTGCCAGCAGCTTAGTCCCACAGGGCCCCTATGGCTACACCATC. This sequence encodes CASSLVPQGPYGYTI.

This clonotype was counted many times. The chain links TRBV10-1 to TRBJ2-5; 8 nucleotides line up with TRBD1. CDR1 is WNHNN, CDR2 SYGVQD, per germline (reference sequence). Trimming cost V 8 bases and J 5 bases; bases outside gene matches: 16. This CDR3 is built from 16 residues. DNA of the CDR3: TGCGCCAGCGCGAGGAGGGACAGGAGGTTAGTTGAGACCCAGTACTTC. The encoded protein is CASARRDRRLVETQYF.

Details on this clonotype: Since a much larger clone is just one base distant, this may be a read error. The chain combines TRBV19 with TRBJ1-4, with D maybe TRBD1 (5 bases). The CDR3 loop spans 15 amino acids. Germline V gene sequence: CDR1 LNHDA, CDR2 SQIVND (reference sequence). The CDR3 is CASSNRDRRNERLFF. DNA of the CDR3: TGTGCCAGTAGTAACCGGGACCGAAGGAATGAAAGACTGTTTTTT.

The rearrangement joins TRBV4-3 to TRBJ1-1, with 10 bases that match TRBD1. CDR1 is LGHNA and CDR2 is YSLEER in the germline V gene. Losses at the gene ends were 4 bases for V and 4 bases for J; bases not matched to a gene: 0. The CDR3 runs to 13 residues. CDR3 residues: CASSRTGGTEAFF. CDR3 DNA sequence: TGCGCCAGCAGCCGGACAGGGGGCACTGAAGCTTTCTTT.

The gene calls are TRBV5-1 and TRBJ2-3; 11 bases agree with TRBD2. Germline V gene sequence: CDR1 SGHRS, CDR2 YFSETQ. The CDR3 is made up of 17 amino acids. Trimming removed 4 bases from V and 3 bases from J; junction bases left unmatched: 10. CDR3 DNA sequence: TGCGCCAGCAGCGATCTCCTAGCGGGGGGCTTGACAGATACGCAGTATTTT. It translates to CASSDLLAGGLTDTQYF.

The rearrangement uses TRBV29-1 and TRBJ1-1; D not certain. Germline CDR1 is SQVTM and CDR2 is ANQGSEA. V shed 6 bases and J shed 11 bases, with 13 bases lying between them. This CDR3 spans 10 amino acids. The CDR3 loop is CSVYDGNAFF. The CDR3 DNA is TGCAGCGTCTATGACGGTAACGCTTTCTTT.

The chain couples TRBV30 to TRBJ1-1; D remains unclear. The CDR3 consists of 12 residues. The germline gives CDR1 GTSNPN, CDR2 SVGIG (reference sequence). V was shortened by 5 bases and J by 4 bases, with 11 bases between the two germline ends. CDR3 sequence reads: CAWGNWGTEAFF. The CDR3 DNA reads as TGTGCCTGGGGTAACTGGGGCACTGAAGCTTTCTTT.

The V and J genes are TRBV2 and TRBJ1-2; the D gene is possibly TRBD1 (5 bases). The CDR3 has 12 amino acids. Germline assignment: CDR1 SNHLY and CDR2 FYNNEI. V was pared by 7 bases and J by 2 bases, with 8 bases between. CDR3 DNA sequence: TGTGCCAGCAAGGAGGGGAACTATGGCTACACCTTC. This sequence encodes CASKEGNYGYTF. The full variable domain, rest sourced from reference TRBV2 and TRBJ1-2, is EPEVTQTPSHQVTQMGQEVILRCVPISNHLYFYWYRQILGQKVEFLVSFYNNEISEKSEIFDDQFSVERPDGSNFTLKIRSTKLEDSAMYFCASKEGNYGYTFGSGTRLTVV.

This chain connects TRBV29-1 to TRBJ2-1; TRBD2 agrees at 10 bases. The germline CDR1 and CDR2 sequences are SQVTM and ANQGSEA. The CDR3 has 15 amino acids. J lost 4 bases, V lost 6 bases, and 9 bases had no gene match. As DNA, the CDR3 is TGCAGCGTAGTGAGCGGGGGGGCCGCGTACAATGAGCAGTTCTTC. Translated, it gives CSVVSGGAAYNEQFF.

Comment on this clonotype: Since a much larger clone is just one base distant, this may be a read error. This chain connects TRBV9 to TRBJ2-1; 7 bases line up with TRBD2. The V gene's germline CDR1 is SGDLS and CDR2 YYNGEE. CDR3 size: 15 residues. The CDR3 DNA is TGTGCCTGCAGCGTAGAAGGCGGGGGTCTCAATGAGCAGTTCTTC. Its translation is CACSVEGGGLNEQFF.

In its sample, this clonotype was seen many times. This chain connects TRBV29-1 to TRBJ2-7; unclear D gene. The CDR3 extends over 12 amino acids. The V end was cut by 7 bases, the J end by 5 bases, with 15 bases between. The V gene's germline CDR1 is SQVTM and CDR2 ANQGSEA. The CDR3 sequence: CSAWGLANEQYF. For the CDR3, the DNA is TGCAGCGCCTGGGGTCTCGCTAACGAGCAGTACTTC.

At least ten counts were recorded for this clonotype. The chain is built from TRBV10-3 and TRBJ1-2; D remains ambiguous. The CDR3 spans 13 residues. Looked up from germline, CDR1 is ENHRY and CDR2 is SYGVKD. The V gene lost 3 bases and the J gene lost 8 bases, with 13 bases spanning the gap. CDR3 protein: CAISDRTAGGYTF. The CDR3, as DNA: TGTGCCATCAGTGATAGAACAGCGGGAGGCTACACCTTC.

The chain is built from TRBV7-7 and TRBJ2-2; D tentatively fits TRBD1 or TRBD2 (5 bases each). CDR1 and CDR2 from the germline V gene are SSHAT and FNYEAQ (reference sequence). V was clipped by 0 bases and J by 8 bases, with 16 bases between them. The CDR3 loop spans 16 amino acids. The CDR3, as DNA: TGTGCCAGCAGCTTAGCGCTGGGACCCGAATTAGGGGAGCTGTTTTTT. As protein: CASSLALGPELGELFF.

The chain recombines TRBV6-1 with TRBJ1-2; TRBD1 agrees at 12 bases. This CDR3 is built from 15 residues. With V trimmed by 6 bases and J by 1 base, 3 bases remained unmatched. Looked up from germline, CDR1 is MNHNS and CDR2 is SASEGT. CDR3 residues: CASRGQGAGNYGYTF. In DNA form, the CDR3 reads TGTGCCAGCAGGGGACAGGGGGCCGGTAACTATGGCTACACCTTC.

Note on this clonotype: The junction departs from the called germline gene at one end, perhaps through a read error. The chain couples TRBV10-3 to TRBJ2-3; 8 nucleotides align to TRBD2. The germline V gene has CDR1 ENHRY and CDR2 SYGVKD. The CDR3 is 17 residues long. DNA of the CDR3: TGTGCCACCAGTCTCACCTCCGGGACTAGGTTTTTAGATACGCAGTATTTT. The encoded protein is CATSLTSGTRFLDTQYF.

For the CDR3, the DNA is TGTGCCAGTAGTATAGTAGGGGGACAGGCCTATGGCTACACCTTC. Translated, it gives CASSIVGGQAYGYTF. The chain has TRBV19 and TRBJ1-2, with 8 bases identical to TRBD1. After removal of 1 base from V and 4 bases from J, the junction contained 5 bases not matched to a gene. CDR3 length: 15 amino acids. The germline V gene encodes CDR1 LNHDA and CDR2 SQIVND (reference sequence).

The chain recombines TRBV20-1 with TRBJ2-7; no clear D. V lost 3 bases, J lost 3 bases, and 15 bases lay in between. CDR3 length: 14 residues. Germline V CDR1 and CDR2: DFQATT, SNEGSKA (reference sequence). The CDR3: CSASSARVGYEQYF. The DNA of the CDR3 is TGCAGTGCTAGCAGCGCAAGGGTCGGCTACGAGCAGTACTTC.

V gene TRBV10-3 combines with J gene TRBJ1-5; tentatively, D is TRBD1 (5 bases). The CDR3 covers 13 residues. CDR1 and CDR2 from the germline V gene are ENHRY and SYGVKD. The germline V and J ends were trimmed by 8 bases and 6 bases, with 14 bases remaining between them. CDR3 sequence reads: CAIRGENGQPQHF. The CDR3 DNA follows: TGTGCCATCCGGGGGGAAAATGGTCAGCCCCAGCATTTT.

This clonotype was seen more than once but under ten times. V and J are TRBV30 and TRBJ1-3; D remains unclear. CDR3 length: 12 amino acids. Germline V gene lookup returns CDR1 GTSNPN and CDR2 SVGIG (reference sequence). V lost 0 bases and J 4 bases, leaving 4 bases between the germline ends. In DNA, the CDR3 is TGTGCCTGGAGTGTTTCGGGAAACACCATATATTTT. Translating it yields CAWSVSGNTIYF.

Ten or more counts support this clonotype. This sequence joins TRBV5-1 and TRBJ2-3, with TRBD1 as a possible D gene (5 bases). V lost 4 bases to trimming and J lost 4 bases, with 19 bases between them. The CDR3 has 16 amino acids. Per germline, CDR1 SGHRS and CDR2 YFSETQ. The CDR3 region is CASSEWGRVGADTQYF. The CDR3 DNA follows: TGCGCCAGCAGCGAGTGGGGCAGGGTGGGCGCAGATACGCAGTATTTT.

Many counts were recorded for this clonotype. The chain combines TRBV7-8 with TRBJ2-2; D is unresolved. With 4 bases removed from V and 7 bases from J, the gap between germline ends came to 10 bases. Looked up from germline, CDR1 is SGHVS and CDR2 is FQNEAQ. The CDR3 consists of 13 residues. CDR3 nucleotides: TGTGCCAGCAGCTATAGGACGGTCGGGGAGCTGTTTTTT. The encoded protein is CASSYRTVGELFF. Variable domain in full (rest from reference TRBV7-8 and TRBJ2-2): GAGVSQSPRYKVAKRGQDVALRCDPISGHVSLFWYQQALGQGPEFLTYFQNEAQLDKSGLPSDRFFAERPEGSVSTLKIQRTQQEDSAVYLCASSYRTVGELFFGEGSRLTVL.

This clonotype was recorded many times. The V call is TRBV11-2, the J call TRBJ1-1, with 8 bases matching TRBD1. Germline trimming cut 5 bases from V and 4 bases from J; bases unmatched to any gene: 9. Germline loops: CDR1 SGHAT, CDR2 FQNNGV. This CDR3 has 15 residues. In nucleotides, the CDR3 is TGTGCCAGCAGCCCTACCGGGACAGGCGTCACTGAAGCTTTCTTT. Protein product: CASSPTGTGVTEAFF. Supplemented by reference TRBV11-2 and TRBJ1-1, the full variable domain reads EAGVAQSPRYKIIEKRQSVAFWCNPISGHATLYWYQQILGQGPKLLIQFQNNGVVDDSQLPKDRFSAERLKGVDSTLKIQPAKLEDSAVYLCASSPTGTGVTEAFFGQGTRLTVV.